These 27 T cell receptor beta chains were sequenced from one sample in a study of blood T cells in healthy people across ages. A J-beta primer mix and a sample-barcoded 5' primer were used in a second PCR of roughly 6 to 12 cycles. From the 5' RACE reads, TCRdb called clonotypes with MiXCR, one entry per CDR3 protein. The sample includes roughly 930,000 distinct CDR3 sequences, around 48% of them seen just once. Sequencing was carried out using blood. The receptors originated from a man aged 30 to 39 in good health.

V usage is TRBV12-3 or TRBV12-4 and J usage is TRBJ2-6; maybe TRBD2 (5 bases). The CDR3 has 16 amino acids. V shed 3 bases and J shed 0 bases, with 9 bases lying between them. The DNA of the CDR3 is TGTGCCAGCAGTTTGGGAGAAGGCTCTGGGGCCAACGTCCTGACTTTC. Translating gives CASSLGEGSGANVLTF.

The chain recombines TRBV12-3 or TRBV12-4 with TRBJ1-1; D is ambiguous. Trimming took 8 bases from V and 6 from J, leaving 19 bases between them. CDR3 length: 14 residues. The CDR3 sequence is CASVSGGIIAEAFF. CDR3 sequence (DNA): TGTGCCAGCGTTAGCGGAGGGATTATAGCTGAAGCTTTCTTT.

The CDR3 coding sequence is TGTGCCAGCAGTTACTCCCGGCAGGGCGACGAGCAGTACTTC. Amino acids: CASSYSRQGDEQYF. This chain joins TRBV6-2 or TRBV6-3 and TRBJ2-7; possibly TRBD1 for D (5 bases). The CDR3 runs 14 residues. Trimming pared 0 bases from V and 5 bases from J, leaving 11 bases between. Germline V gives CDR1 MNHEY, CDR2 SVGEGT.

The chain combines TRBV29-1 with TRBJ2-2; D gene ambiguous. CDR1 SQVTM and CDR2 ANQGSEA come from the germline V gene. The CDR3 contains 13 residues. V lost 8 bases, J lost 3 bases, and 13 bases lay in between. This CDR3 reads CSSTTVDTGELFF. The CDR3 DNA is TGCAGCTCAACCACGGTGGACACCGGGGAGCTGTTTTTT.

This clonotype appeared a few times. The J gene is TRBJ2-7, the V gene TRBV4-3; D uncertain. Germline V gene sequence: CDR1 LGHNA, CDR2 YSLEER. With 0 bases removed from V and 3 bases from J, the gap between germline ends came to 12 bases. There are 15 residues in the CDR3. The CDR3 sequence: CASSQDVRRSYEQYF. The CDR3 bases are TGCGCCAGCAGCCAAGATGTCCGCCGGAGCTACGAGCAGTACTTC.

This chain joins TRBV6-6 and TRBJ2-3; D is unclear. V dropped 2 bases and J dropped 2 bases, with 11 bases sitting between them. This CDR3 has 15 amino acids. The germline CDR1 and CDR2 sequences are MNHNY and SVGAGI (reference sequence). CDR3: CASSYKPSLTDTQYF. The CDR3 region has the DNA TGTGCCAGCAGTTACAAGCCCTCCCTCACAGATACGCAGTATTTT.

This clonotype was seen only a few times. This chain's CDR3 is CASSLRTRQAINYGYTF. In nucleotides, the CDR3 is TGTGCCAGCAGCTTAAGGACGCGGCAGGCGATTAACTATGGCTACACCTTC. The rearrangement uses TRBV7-2 and TRBJ1-2; D call uncertain. Trimming cost V 2 bases and J 1 base, with 17 bases left between them. The V gene's germline CDR1 is SGHTA and CDR2 FQGNSA. CDR3 length: 17 amino acids.

The genes are TRBV21-1 and TRBJ2-7; TRBD1 is the table's D call and was not checked against the DNA. TRBV21-1 is reported as a pseudogene. The CDR3 length is 16 residues. The CDR3 loop reads CASSKALEERDCEQYF. The CDR3 DNA reads as TGTGCCAGCAGCAAAGCGCTTGAGGAGAGGGACTGCGAGCAGTACTTC.

This sequence joins TRBV27 and TRBJ2-7, with D possibly TRBD1 on 5 matching bases. V gave up 6 bases and J gave up 3 bases, with 18 bases separating them. Looked up from germline, CDR1 is MNHEY and CDR2 is SMNVEV (reference sequence). The CDR3 loop spans 15 amino acids. This CDR3 reads CASSPFPTVNYEQYF. The DNA for the CDR3 is TGTGCCAGCAGCCCCTTCCCGACAGTAAACTACGAGCAGTACTTC.

CDR3: CSASKGITEAFF. The CDR3 coding sequence is TGCAGTGCCAGCAAGGGGATCACTGAAGCTTTCTTT. The rearrangement links TRBV20-1 to TRBJ1-1; the D gene is possibly TRBD1 (5 bases). This CDR3 region has 12 residues. Trimming removed 6 bases at V and 4 bases at J, with 12 bases between. Germline V gives CDR1 DFQATT, CDR2 SNEGSKA (reference sequence).

This clonotype occurred a few times. The V call is TRBV27, the J call TRBJ2-7; D is uncertain. The J call may be faulty, since TRBJ2-5 better matches the DNA end. The CDR3 has 13 residues. The germline gives CDR1 MNHEY, CDR2 SMNVEV (reference sequence). The CDR3 DNA reads as TGTGCCAGCAGTTCCGAAGAGAGGGAGACCCAGTACTTC. Protein: CASSSEERETQYF.

The gene calls are TRBV20-1 and TRBJ2-3; the D is unclear. V was shortened by 0 bases and J by 2 bases, with 6 bases between the two germline ends. The CDR3 is 13 residues long. In germline, CDR1 is DFQATT, CDR2 SNEGSKA (reference sequence). This CDR3 reads CSARDRHTDTQYF. CDR3 sequence (DNA): TGCAGTGCTAGAGATCGACACACAGATACGCAGTATTTT.

The chain carries TRBV29-1 and TRBJ2-1; 10 positions match TRBD1. Germline lookup yields CDR1 SQVTM and CDR2 ANQGSEA. V lost 7 bases, J lost 10 bases, and 7 bases stayed unmatched. The CDR3 is 12 amino acids. The CDR3 region has the DNA TGCAGCGGGGGACAGGGGCTCAGGGAGCAGTTCTTC. Protein: CSGGQGLREQFF.

The J gene is TRBJ1-1, the V gene TRBV3-1; possible D gene TRBD1, 5 bases. This CDR3 has 15 residues. The germline V gene has CDR1 LGHDT and CDR2 YNNKEL (reference sequence). V dropped 1 base and J dropped 1 base, with 10 bases sitting between them. The CDR3 DNA sequence: TGTGCCAGCAGCCAAGGAGGGGCAGGGAACACTGAAGCTTTCTTT. This codes for CASSQGGAGNTEAFF.

The V and J genes are TRBV20-1 and TRBJ2-3; D possibly corresponds to TRBD2 (5 bases). The V gene's germline CDR1 is DFQATT and CDR2 SNEGSKA (reference sequence). The CDR3 spans 14 residues. V was trimmed by 0 bases and J by 3 bases, leaving 10 bases between them. The CDR3 DNA sequence: TGCAGTGCTAGAGATTTTCGGACTACAGATACGCAGTATTTT. Its protein product is CSARDFRTTDTQYF.

This clonotype was recorded once. This sequence joins TRBV5-1 and TRBJ2-3, with TRBD2 as a possible D gene (5 bases). Deletions cut 4 bases from V and 7 bases from J, with 22 bases between. This CDR3 is 16 amino acids long. In germline, CDR1 is SGHRS, CDR2 YFSETQ. Here the CDR3 DNA reads TGCGCCAGCAGCCCTCTTCTAGGAGGTCCTTGGAATACGCAGTATTTT. Its protein product is CASSPLLGGPWNTQYF.

The chain couples TRBV20-1 to TRBJ2-5, with 7 positions matching TRBD2. Germline CDR1 and CDR2: DFQATT and SNEGSKA (reference sequence). The V segment lost 6 bases and the J segment 2 bases; nucleotides outside the gene matches: 9. The CDR3 is made up of 14 amino acids. CDR3 in DNA: TGCAGTGCATCCGGGGGGAGAGATCAAGAGACCCAGTACTTC. Its translation: CSASGGRDQETQYF.

This clonotype was detected ten times or more. The chain recombines TRBV20-1 with TRBJ2-4; weak D call: TRBD2 (6 bases). Germline assignment: CDR1 DFQATT and CDR2 SNEGSKA (reference sequence). This CDR3 has 14 amino acids. V lost 6 bases and J 8 bases, leaving 20 bases between the germline ends. The DNA of the CDR3 is TGCAGTGCCGCCAGCGGCGGGAAGTCAGACATTCAGTACTTC. Amino acids: CSAASGGKSDIQYF.

This clonotype has only a few counts. The genes are TRBV5-1 and TRBJ2-3, with D unclear. The CDR3 contains 13 residues. The ends were cut back, 5 bases at V and 2 bases at J, with 9 bases in the middle. Germline CDR1 reads SGHRS; CDR2 reads YFSETQ. The DNA of the CDR3 is TGCGCCAGCAGTAAGAGGTCCACAGATACGCAGTATTTT. Translation: CASSKRSTDTQYF.

In this sample, this clonotype turned up a few times. The chain links TRBV6-2 or TRBV6-3 to TRBJ2-5; 8 bases fit TRBD2. CDR1 and CDR2 (germline): MNHEY, SVGEGT. CDR3 length: 14 residues. Trimming at V came to 3 bases and at J to 7 bases, leaving 7 bases not matched to a gene. The CDR3 DNA reads as TGTGCCAGCAGTTATTTGAGCAGCGGGGGGACCCAGTACTTC. Protein: CASSYLSSGGTQYF.

The CDR3, as DNA: TGTGCCAGCAGTTTGGAGGGGGCCCCCTACAATGAGCAGTTCTTC. Its translation: CASSLEGAPYNEQFF. The chain employs TRBV27 and TRBJ2-1; possible D gene TRBD1, 7 bases. V shed 3 bases and J shed 2 bases, with 11 bases lying between them. The CDR3 is 15 amino acids. The germline V gene has CDR1 MNHEY and CDR2 SMNVEV (reference sequence).

This clonotype has just a few counts. This chain uses TRBV5-1 with TRBJ2-3; either TRBD1 or TRBD2 may supply D (6 bases each). Germline CDR1 SGHRS, CDR2 YFSETQ. CDR3 size: 15 residues. V was pared by 1 base and J by 4 bases, with 13 bases between. CDR3 sequence reads: CASSLTGAYSDTQYF. The DNA of the CDR3 is TGCGCCAGCAGCTTGACGGGGGCATACTCAGATACGCAGTATTTT.

This clonotype occurred a few times. The V and J genes are TRBV11-1 and TRBJ2-1, with D possibly being TRBD1 (5 bases). CDR1 is SGHAT and CDR2 is FQDESV in the germline V gene (reference sequence). The V end lost 5 bases, the J end lost 5 bases, and 16 bases lay between the germline ends. The CDR3 runs 15 residues. CDR3 bases: TGTGCCAGCAGCCCGGCTAACAGGTTACACAATGAGCAGTTCTTC. It encodes CASSPANRLHNEQFF. Together with reference TRBV11-1 and TRBJ2-1, the CDR3 gives the full variable domain: EAEVAQSPRYKITEKSQAVAFWCDPISGHATLYWYRQILGQGPELLVQFQDESVVDDSQLPKDRFSAERLKGVDSTLKIQPAELGDSAMYLCASSPANRLHNEQFFGPGTRLTVL.

This clonotype was counted a few times. The CDR3 DNA is TGTGCCAGCAGCTTATCCCCTCAGGTCGCGGATACGCAGTATTTT. It encodes CASSLSPQVADTQYF. The chain uses TRBV7-2 and TRBJ2-3; no clear D gene. There are 15 residues in the CDR3. The V end was cut by 2 bases, the J end by 6 bases, with 15 bases between. Per the germline V gene, CDR1 is SGHTA and CDR2 is FQGNSA.

This sequence joins TRBV29-1 and TRBJ2-6; tentatively, D is TRBD1 (6 bases). Germline V gives CDR1 SQVTM, CDR2 ANQGSEA. V dropped 3 bases and J dropped 4 bases, with 10 bases sitting between them. The CDR3 length is 14 residues. CDR3 sequence reads: CSVDGQRGANVLTF. As DNA, the CDR3 is TGCAGCGTTGATGGACAGAGAGGGGCCAACGTCCTGACTTTC.

The rearrangement uses TRBV3-1 and TRBJ2-7, with TRBD1 matching 9 bases. The V gene's germline CDR1 is LGHDT and CDR2 YNNKEL (reference sequence). This CDR3 comprises 14 residues. Trimming at V came to 1 base and at J to 5 bases, leaving 3 bases not matched to a gene. The CDR3 sequence is CASSQGGQGNEQYF. The CDR3 DNA follows: TGTGCCAGCAGCCAAGGGGGACAGGGAAACGAGCAGTACTTC.

This clonotype has only a few counts. The chain couples TRBV20-1 to TRBJ2-2, with 10 bases that match TRBD2. The CDR3 sequence is 14 residues long. J was trimmed by 1 base and V by 4 bases; bases with no gene match: 0. CDR1 and CDR2 from the germline V gene are DFQATT and SNEGSKA (reference sequence). The CDR3 region is CSATSGGNTGELFF. Here the CDR3 DNA reads TGCAGTGCTACTAGCGGGGGGAACACCGGGGAGCTGTTTTTT.